The clone carrying this TCR beta chain showed up just a few times. The antigen is undetermined. Prior to thyroid surgery, none of the patients had received any treatment. Trimming removed 2 bases from V and 5 bases from J, with 10 bases in between. Germline CDR1 LNHDA, CDR2 SQIVND (reference sequence). The CDR3 has 14 residues. This entry is derived from a study of metastatic and nonmetastatic thyroid tumors. The wider study: Comparative analysis of repertoires was undertaken across blood and tumor or nodule tissue obtained from malignant and benign thyroid patients.

Study-wide results and caveats: Benign nodules reportedly had significantly lower TCR beta diversity than malignant thyroid tumors in blood and tumor.

Original analysis: Researchers built a distant-metastasis classifier for papillary thyroid cancer that drew on CDR3 differences across clinicopathological groups. Using MiXCR, TCRdb re-called clones from the PCR reads. Clone size and V and J calls follow TCRdb, not the original study. This sample yields 15,000 or so clones, of which around 25% are seen a single time; less than 10% belongs to the top ten. The receptor was isolated from a female donor with papillary thyroid cancer or a benign thyroid nodule (not recorded which). Some clones in this sample may be carry-over from other donors' samples. This rearrangement joins TRBV19 to TRBJ2-1; tentatively, D is TRBD1 (5 bases). The sequenced sample was tumor tissue. The CDR3: CASSIITGDNEQFF. CDR3 bases: TGTGCCAGTAGTATAATCACAGGTGACAATGAGCAGTTCTTC.